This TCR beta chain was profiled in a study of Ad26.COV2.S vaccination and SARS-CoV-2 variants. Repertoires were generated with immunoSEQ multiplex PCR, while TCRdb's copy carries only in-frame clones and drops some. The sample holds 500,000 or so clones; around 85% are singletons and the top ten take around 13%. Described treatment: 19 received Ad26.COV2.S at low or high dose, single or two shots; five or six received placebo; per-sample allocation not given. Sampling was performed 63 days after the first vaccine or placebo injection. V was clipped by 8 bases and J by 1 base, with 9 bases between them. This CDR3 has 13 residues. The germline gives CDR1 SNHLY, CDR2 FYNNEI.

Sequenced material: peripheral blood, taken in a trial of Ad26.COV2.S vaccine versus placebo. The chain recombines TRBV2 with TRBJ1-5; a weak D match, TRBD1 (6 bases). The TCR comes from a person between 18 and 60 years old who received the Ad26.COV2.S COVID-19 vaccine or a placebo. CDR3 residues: CASRDISNQPQHF. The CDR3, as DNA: TGTGCCAGCCGGGACATCAGCAATCAGCCCCAGCATTTT.